The 24 T cell receptor beta chains presented below share a single source sample, sequenced in a study of blood T cell repertoires in COVID-19. Assay: immunoSEQ multiplex PCR; the TCRdb copy retains only in-frame clones and omits some. The data hold under 250,000 clones, with about 90% observed a single time. Specimen: peripheral blood. These receptors all come from a man under 40 with acute or convalescent COVID-19.

The chain recombines TRBV2 with TRBJ1-1, with D hard to call. This CDR3 has 15 residues. Germline CDR1 SNHLY, CDR2 FYNNEI. V was clipped by 8 bases and J by 1 base, with 17 bases between them. The CDR3 here is CASAANRPPNTEAFF. DNA of the CDR3: TGTGCCAGCGCCGCGAACAGACCGCCGAACACTGAAGCTTTCTTT.

The J gene is TRBJ2-1, the V gene TRBV28; the match to TRBD2 covers 8 bases. CDR3 length equals 17 residues. CDR1 and CDR2 from the germline V gene are MDHEN and SYDVKM. Unmatched junction bases numbered 18, after V lost 8 bases and J lost 6 bases. The CDR3 sequence is CASSTPGGGGRRNEQFF. CDR3 DNA sequence: TGTGCCAGCTCGACCCCTGGAGGCGGGGGGAGGCGCAATGAGCAGTTCTTC. Variable domain in full (rest from reference TRBV28 and TRBJ2-1): DVKVTQSSRYLVKRTGEKVFLECVQDMDHENMFWYRQDPGLGLRLIYFSYDVKMKEKGDIPEGYSVSREKKERFSLILESASTNQTSMYLCASSTPGGGGRRNEQFFGPGTRLTVL.

The V call is TRBV6-5, the J call TRBJ1-5; D gene ambiguous. V lost 8 bases, J lost 2 bases, and 7 bases lay in between. CDR3 length equals 12 residues. Germline V gene lookup returns CDR1 MNHEY and CDR2 SVGAGI. CDR3 in DNA: TGTGCCAGCCCAGGTGGCAATCAGCCCCAGCATTTT. Translated, it gives CASPGGNQPQHF.

This clone occurred a few times. V is TRBV3-1 (or the pseudogene TRBV3-2) and J is TRBJ2-7, with 9 positions matching TRBD1. CDR1 is LGHDT and CDR2 is YNNKEL in the germline V gene (reference sequence). The trim removed 6 bases at V and 3 bases at J, leaving 9 bases unmatched. This CDR3 is built from 15 residues. CDR3 sequence: CASRPTGQGIYEQYF. CDR3 in DNA: TGTGCCAGCAGACCAACCGGACAGGGGATCTACGAGCAGTACTTC.

The rearrangement links TRBV5-1 to TRBJ2-3; D not certain. The germline V and J ends were trimmed by 4 bases and 0 bases, with 15 bases remaining between them. The CDR3 spans 16 residues. Germline V gene lookup returns CDR1 SGHRS and CDR2 YFSETQ. CDR3 nucleotides: TGCGCCAGCAGCGAAGGCAGACACCCAAGCACAGATACGCAGTATTTT. As protein: CASSEGRHPSTDTQYF.

This chain connects TRBV20-1 to TRBJ1-3; weak D call: TRBD1 (6 bases). The V and J ends lost 3 bases and 7 bases respectively, with 19 bases between them. CDR3 length: 15 residues. Germline assignment: CDR1 DFQATT and CDR2 SNEGSKA (reference sequence). Here the CDR3 reads CSASRRTGIMNTIYF. CDR3 bases: TGCAGTGCTAGTCGCCGAACAGGGATTATGAACACCATATATTTT.

This chain connects TRBV2 to TRBJ1-3; perhaps TRBD1 as D (6 bases). This CDR3 comprises 16 residues. Germline assignment: CDR1 SNHLY and CDR2 FYNNEI. V dropped 6 bases and J dropped 4 bases, with 19 bases sitting between them. As DNA, the CDR3 is TGTGCCAGCAGGGGAGGGTCAGGGGTTGACGGAAACACCATATATTTT. Translated: CASRGGSGVDGNTIYF.

The chain couples TRBV28 to TRBJ2-3; D might be TRBD2 (5 bases). Germline lookup yields CDR1 MDHEN and CDR2 SYDVKM. The length of the CDR3 is 15 residues. Trimming left V 4 bases short and J 0 bases short, with 11 bases between. The CDR3, as DNA: TGTGCCAGCAGTTCAGAGCGGTCTAGCACAGATACGCAGTATTTT. This gives the protein CASSSERSSTDTQYF.

This clone was observed a single time. The gene calls are TRBV9 and TRBJ2-3; 10 bases are shared with TRBD2. The CDR3 sequence is 17 residues long. J gave up 4 bases and V 4 bases, and 12 bases lay outside the gene matches. Per the germline V gene, CDR1 is SGDLS and CDR2 is YYNGEE. The CDR3 coding sequence is TGTGCCAGCAGCAGACTTAGGTCTAGCGGGAGTTCAGATACGCAGTATTTT. The encoded protein is CASSRLRSSGSSDTQYF.

The CDR3 loop reads CASSWTGSGYEQYF. In DNA, the CDR3 is TGTGCCAGCAGTTGGACAGGGTCCGGCTACGAGCAGTACTTC. The V gene is TRBV27, the J gene TRBJ2-7; TRBD1 aligns across 8 bases. The trim removed 4 bases at V and 3 bases at J, leaving 5 bases unmatched. Per germline, CDR1 MNHEY and CDR2 SMNVEV (reference sequence). This CDR3 contains 14 residues.

This chain joins TRBV7-8 and TRBJ2-7; 8 nucleotides line up with TRBD2. This CDR3 has 16 residues. Germline CDR1 SGHVS, CDR2 FQNEAQ. Germline trimming cut 2 bases from V and 0 bases from J; bases unmatched to any gene: 6. The chain's CDR3 is CASSLRRGGSSYEQYF. CDR3 nucleotides: TGTGCCAGCAGCTTACGCCGCGGGGGGAGCTCCTACGAGCAGTACTTC.

This clone was counted once. This chain links TRBV5-4 with TRBJ1-5; D not resolved. This CDR3 is 13 amino acids long. V gave up 2 bases and J gave up 6 bases, with 9 bases separating them. The germline V gene encodes CDR1 SGHNT and CDR2 YYREEE (reference sequence). The CDR3 coding sequence is TGTGCCAGCAGCTTCGAGGGAACTCAGCCCCAGCATTTT. Its protein is CASSFEGTQPQHF.

This sequence joins TRBV7-2 and TRBJ1-1; D unresolved. V was trimmed by 1 base and J by 3 bases, leaving 12 bases between them. CDR1 is SGHTA and CDR2 is FQGNSA in the germline V gene. The CDR3 length is 15 residues. CDR3 coding DNA: TGTGCCAGCAGCTTAGGGTTCTTCGGGGACACTGAAGCTTTCTTT. It is translated as CASSLGFFGDTEAFF.

This chain connects TRBV6-1 to TRBJ2-5; 7 bases align to TRBD1. Germline V CDR1 and CDR2: MNHNS, SASEGT. This CDR3 spans 17 amino acids. J gave up 3 bases and V 1 base, and 11 bases lay outside the gene matches. The DNA for the CDR3 is TGTGCCAGCAGTGAAGGACCTCCGACAGGGTGGGAAGAGACCCAGTACTTC. It encodes CASSEGPPTGWEETQYF.

The chain employs TRBV9 and TRBJ2-2, with D tentatively TRBD1 (6 bases). Germline CDR1 reads SGDLS; CDR2 reads YYNGEE. The CDR3 extends over 17 amino acids. Between the trimmed V and J ends, which lost 6 bases and 0 bases, there was a span of 18 bases. This CDR3 is CASMGAGPGPNTGELFF. The CDR3 DNA sequence: TGTGCCAGCATGGGGGCAGGGCCGGGACCGAACACCGGGGAGCTGTTTTTT.

The rearrangement joins TRBV6-5 to TRBJ1-2, with TRBD1 as a possible D gene (5 bases). V was pared by 6 bases and J by 4 bases, with 12 bases between. CDR1 MNHEY and CDR2 SVGAGI come from the germline V gene. This CDR3 has 13 residues. Here the CDR3 DNA reads TGTGCCAGCAGCCCAGGGATTTCCTATGGCTACACCTTC. The encoded protein is CASSPGISYGYTF.

The chain links TRBV30 to TRBJ2-7; TRBD1 agrees at 7 bases. The CDR3 extends over 13 amino acids. Germline assignment: CDR1 GTSNPN and CDR2 SVGIG (reference sequence). The V gene end was trimmed by 6 bases and the J gene end by 4 bases; junction bases not matched to a gene: 9. The chain's CDR3 is CACQRGRVYEQYF. The CDR3 nucleotides read TGTGCCTGTCAAAGGGGGCGCGTTTACGAGCAGTACTTC.

The gene calls are TRBV5-1 and TRBJ2-5; the match to TRBD1 covers 7 bases. The CDR3 contains 15 residues. The ends lost 5 bases at V and 5 bases at J; junction bases unmatched: 12. Germline V lookup: CDR1 SGHRS, CDR2 YFSETQ. The CDR3 nucleotides read TGCGCCAGCAGGCTGGGACAGTTGCAGGGGGAGACCCAGTACTTC. Encoded protein: CASRLGQLQGETQYF.

This clone was recorded once. The gene calls are TRBV19 and TRBJ1-1; perhaps TRBD1 as D (5 bases). In germline, CDR1 is LNHDA, CDR2 SQIVND (reference sequence). The CDR3 totals 11 residues. With 7 bases removed from V and 10 bases from J, the gap between germline ends came to 13 bases. The CDR3 DNA sequence: TGTGCCAGTACCTCCGGGAGGGGAGCTTTCTTT. Amino acid sequence: CASTSGRGAFF.

The genes are TRBV29-1 and TRBJ2-7; 7 nucleotides line up with TRBD1. V lost 7 bases to trimming and J lost 0 bases; unmatched junction nucleotides: 6. Germline assignment: CDR1 SQVTM and CDR2 ANQGSEA. The CDR3 covers 13 residues. CDR3 sequence: CSGLTGYSYEQYF. The CDR3, as DNA: TGCAGCGGACTGACAGGGTACTCCTACGAGCAGTACTTC.

V is TRBV4-1 and J is TRBJ1-1, with D unresolved. The V gene's germline CDR1 is MGHRA and CDR2 YSYEKL. V was trimmed by 5 bases and J by 2 bases, leaving 15 bases between them. The CDR3 runs to 15 residues. CDR3 nucleotides: TGCGCCAGCAGCGAGAGACTCAGAGATAACACTGAAGCTTTCTTT. Translation gives CASSERLRDNTEAFF.

The chain combines TRBV6-2 or TRBV6-3 with TRBJ1-1, with D possibly TRBD1 on 5 matching bases. Deletions cut 5 bases from V and 5 bases from J, with 15 bases between. This CDR3 region has 14 residues. Germline V lookup: CDR1 MNHEY, CDR2 SVGEGT. The DNA of the CDR3 is TGTGCCAGCAGTCGGCGGGGGGTGGTGACTGAAGCTTTCTTT. Its protein is CASSRRGVVTEAFF.

The V call is TRBV27, the J call TRBJ2-7; D remains unclear. Trimming shortened V by 1 base and J by 5 bases, and 18 bases separated the two germline ends. In germline, CDR1 is MNHEY, CDR2 SMNVEV (reference sequence). The CDR3 is made up of 16 amino acids. The CDR3 is CASSLLSVHPENEQYF. CDR3 bases: TGTGCCAGCAGTTTATTGAGCGTCCACCCTGAGAACGAGCAGTACTTC.

J is TRBJ2-7 and V is TRBV28; 9 bases fit TRBD1. V lost 6 bases and J lost 4; bases outside the gene matches: 10. The CDR3 contains 15 residues. Germline V lookup: CDR1 MDHEN, CDR2 SYDVKM. CDR3 sequence: CASSTSGQGQYEQYF. Written as DNA, the CDR3 is TGTGCCAGCAGCACCTCGGGACAGGGCCAGTACGAGCAGTACTTC.